A single sample is the source of the 20 T cell receptor beta chains below, sequenced in a study of molecular identifiers for immune sequencing clone quantification. A single record per CDR3 protein comes from TCRdb applying MiXCR to the PCR reads. The data show about 640,000 distinct CDR3 sequences, with nearly 20% seen just once and roughly 0.83% held by the top ten. Material: naive CD8+ T cells from blood, with Jurkat cell RNA spiked in. Subset defined: FACS-sorted CD8+CD4-CCR7+CD45RA+ naive T cells. The receptor set was obtained from a human donor in good health. Some libraries in this study had Jurkat cell RNA spiked in.

This clonotype appeared many times. V usage is TRBV6-5 and J usage is TRBJ2-3, with D uncertain. The CDR3 length is 15 residues. With 1 base removed from V and 3 bases from J, the gap between germline ends came to 11 bases. In germline, CDR1 is MNHEY, CDR2 SVGAGI. CDR3 coding DNA: TGTGCCAGCAGTTACTTCTTCCAGAGGACAGATACGCAGTATTTT. This sequence encodes CASSYFFQRTDTQYF.

This clonotype was seen only a few times. V is TRBV5-1 and J is TRBJ2-7, with 8 bases fitting TRBD2. The CDR3 has 14 amino acids. The germline V gene encodes CDR1 SGHRS and CDR2 YFSETQ. V trimming: 4 bases; J trimming: 2 bases; junction bases outside the gene matches: 5. DNA for the CDR3: TGCGCCAGCAGCCCGGGGGGGCCCCCCTACGAGCAGTACTTC. This translates into CASSPGGPPYEQYF.

The table lists this clonotype with many counts. The CDR3 sequence is CASSQELAGVSDTQYF. CDR3 nucleotide sequence: TGCGCCAGCAGCCAAGAACTAGCGGGAGTATCTGATACGCAGTATTTT. The chain joins TRBV4-1 to TRBJ2-3; TRBD2 matches 11 bases. There are 16 residues in the CDR3. V gave up 0 bases and J gave up 6 bases; unmatched junction bases: 5. Per germline, CDR1 MGHRA and CDR2 YSYEKL.

This clonotype was seen many times. V is TRBV7-9 and J is TRBJ2-6, with 16 bases matching TRBD2. In germline, CDR1 is SEHNR, CDR2 FQNEAQ (reference sequence). The CDR3 runs to 21 residues. The trim removed 6 bases at V and 2 bases at J, leaving 13 bases unmatched. The CDR3 DNA follows: TGTGCCAGCAGATCACCGGGACTAGCGGGGGGGCTGAATCCTGGGGCCAACGTCCTGACTTTC. It translates to CASRSPGLAGGLNPGANVLTF.

This clonotype was observed many times. V and J are TRBV20-1 and TRBJ1-1, with 9 bases fitting TRBD1. The CDR3 has 17 amino acids. Germline V lookup: CDR1 DFQATT, CDR2 SNEGSKA (reference sequence). V gave up 6 bases and J gave up 4 bases; unmatched junction bases: 18. CDR3: CSAARSRDREWGTEAFF. Written as DNA, the CDR3 is TGCAGTGCCGCCAGGTCCCGGGACAGGGAATGGGGCACTGAAGCTTTCTTT.

Of note for this clonotype: Its ends do not fully match the called genes, so a read error is possible. The V call is TRBV7-9, the J call TRBJ2-5; D might be TRBD1 or TRBD2, each matching 5 bases. Germline values: CDR1 SEHNR, CDR2 FQNEAQ (reference sequence). There are 16 residues in the CDR3. The DNA for the CDR3 is TGTGCCTGCAGCCACCCGGGACGGATACCTCAAGAGACCCAGTACTTC. Its protein product is CACSHPGRIPQETQYF.

The chain uses TRBV12-5 and TRBJ2-5; 9 bases are shared with TRBD1. The CDR3 is 15 amino acids. Per germline, CDR1 LGHNT and CDR2 FRNRAP. The V and J ends lost 5 bases and 2 bases, in that order; junction bases with no gene match: 6. CDR3 amino acids: CASGTGTGSQETQYF. Here the CDR3 DNA reads TGTGCTAGTGGTACTGGGACAGGGTCACAAGAGACCCAGTACTTC.

This clonotype was seen repeatedly, ten times or more. The chain uses TRBV12-3 or TRBV12-4 and TRBJ1-1, with no clear D. V gave up 2 bases and J gave up 5 bases, with 15 bases separating them. The CDR3 covers 15 residues. The CDR3 coding sequence is TGTGCCAGCAGTTTATCTGAGGGAGGAGGAACTGAAGCTTTCTTT. Translating it yields CASSLSEGGGTEAFF.

The chain combines TRBV6-6 with TRBJ1-5, with D uncertain. Trimming stripped 4 bases from V and 6 bases from J, with 7 bases between. The CDR3 is made up of 12 amino acids. Germline loops: CDR1 MNHNY, CDR2 SVGAGI (reference sequence). Written as DNA, the CDR3 is TGTGCCAGCAGTTCTTCAGTTCAGCCCCAGCATTTT. This sequence encodes CASSSSVQPQHF.

This clonotype was seen ten or more times. The chain couples TRBV28 to TRBJ2-7; TRBD1 matches at 9 bases. Per the germline V gene, CDR1 is MDHEN and CDR2 is SYDVKM. V shed 5 bases and J 5 bases; nucleotides not matched to a gene: 7. This CDR3 region has 14 residues. The CDR3, as DNA: TGTGCCAGCAGTACCTTGGGGGACAGGGACGAGCAGTACTTC. Protein: CASSTLGDRDEQYF. Filled out from reference TRBV28 and TRBJ2-7, the complete variable domain reads DVKVTQSSRYLVKRTGEKVFLECVQDMDHENMFWYRQDPGLGLRLIYFSYDVKMKEKGDIPEGYSVSREKKERFSLILESASTNQTSMYLCASSTLGDRDEQYFGPGTRLTVT.

This clonotype has at least ten counts. The V call is TRBV10-3, the J call TRBJ2-3; 8 bases align to TRBD2. CDR3 length equals 17 residues. The ends lost 0 bases at V and 2 bases at J; junction bases unmatched: 7. The germline V gene encodes CDR1 ENHRY and CDR2 SYGVKD. CDR3 loop: CAISESMTSANTDTQYF. The CDR3, as DNA: TGTGCCATCAGTGAGTCAATGACTAGCGCGAACACAGATACGCAGTATTTT.

This chain links TRBV19 with TRBJ1-1; 7 positions match TRBD1. Germline trimming cut 6 bases from V and 3 bases from J; bases unmatched to any gene: 4. This CDR3 has 13 amino acids. Germline CDR1 is LNHDA and CDR2 is SQIVND (reference sequence). For the CDR3, the DNA is TGTGCCAGTAGCCAGGGGGGCTACACTGAAGCTTTCTTT. It encodes CASSQGGYTEAFF.

This clonotype occurred many times. The rearrangement uses TRBV20-1 and TRBJ2-2; 9 positions agree with TRBD1. V was clipped by 5 bases and J by 5 bases; unmatched bases: 15. CDR1 and CDR2 from the germline V gene are DFQATT and SNEGSKA (reference sequence). This CDR3 contains 17 residues. The CDR3 DNA sequence: TGCAGTGCTGGATACTACGGGACAGGGTATTTAACCGGGGAGCTGTTTTTT. This gives the protein CSAGYYGTGYLTGELFF.

This clonotype was seen a handful of times. A much bigger clone sits one base away, suggesting this may be a read error. Since the CDR3 does not end with the conserved phenylalanine or tryptophan, this likely comes from a read error. For the CDR3, the DNA is TGCAGTGCTCATAGGAAGTCTAGCACAGATACGCAGTATCTT. This codes for CSAHRKSSTDTQYL. The rearrangement uses TRBV20-1 and TRBJ2-3, with no clear D. The CDR3 contains 14 residues. V lost 5 bases, J lost 0 bases, and 12 bases lay in between. The germline V gene has CDR1 DFQATT and CDR2 SNEGSKA (reference sequence).

This clonotype was seen only a few times. The chain is built from TRBV27 and TRBJ1-1; maybe TRBD1 (6 bases). Trimming took off 2 bases at V and 6 bases at J, with 13 bases between the two ends. Germline lookup yields CDR1 MNHEY and CDR2 SMNVEV (reference sequence). The length of the CDR3 is 14 residues. The CDR3 here is CASSLGGRRSEAFF. The CDR3 DNA follows: TGTGCCAGCAGTTTAGGGGGGCGAAGATCTGAAGCTTTCTTT.

This clonotype was counted ten times or more. The DNA for the CDR3 is TGCGCCAGCAGCCCAGAGGGTTTGTTCGGGGACATCAGTCTAGCCAAAAACATTCAGTACTTC. It specifies CASSPEGLFGDISLAKNIQYF. V is TRBV4-3 and J is TRBJ2-4; possibly TRBD1 for D (6 bases). The CDR3 consists of 21 residues. Per the germline V gene, CDR1 is LGHNA and CDR2 is YSLEER. Trimming stripped 4 bases from V and 0 bases from J, with 28 bases between.

The table lists this clonotype with many counts. The J gene is TRBJ2-7, the V gene TRBV27, with D possibly matching TRBD1 (5 bases). CDR3 size: 15 residues. V lost 6 bases and J 2 bases, leaving 17 bases between the germline ends. The germline CDR1 and CDR2 sequences are MNHEY and SMNVEV (reference sequence). The CDR3 nucleotides are TGTGCCAGCAGCCCCTCAGGGTCCCAGACCTACGAGCAGTACTTC. This gives the protein CASSPSGSQTYEQYF.

There are many counts of this clonotype. V gene TRBV6-1 combines with J gene TRBJ1-1; D not certain. V dropped 5 bases and J dropped 4 bases, with 11 bases sitting between them. Germline loops: CDR1 MNHNS, CDR2 SASEGT. This CDR3 contains 13 residues. CDR3 nucleotide sequence: TGTGCCAGCAGTCCCCTTGGTAGCACTGAAGCTTTCTTT. Translated: CASSPLGSTEAFF.

As to this clonotype: This may stem from a read error, because a much larger clone lies one nucleotide away. The chain uses TRBV24-1 and TRBJ1-1; D uncertain. CDR1 is KGHDR, CDR2 SFDVKD, per germline. The CDR3 has 14 amino acids. V was pared by 8 bases and J by 1 base, with 13 bases between. Here the CDR3 DNA reads TGTGCCACCAAGTACGATGCACGGAACACTGAAGCTTTCTTT. This gives the protein CATKYDARNTEAFF.

At least ten counts were recorded for this clonotype. The chain carries TRBV1 and TRBJ1-1. TRBV1 is deemed a pseudogene. The CDR3 extends over 14 amino acids. The CDR3 spells CTSSQGLSDTEAFF. CDR3 DNA sequence: TGCACCAGCAGCCAAGGACTATCGGACACTGAAGCTTTCTTT.